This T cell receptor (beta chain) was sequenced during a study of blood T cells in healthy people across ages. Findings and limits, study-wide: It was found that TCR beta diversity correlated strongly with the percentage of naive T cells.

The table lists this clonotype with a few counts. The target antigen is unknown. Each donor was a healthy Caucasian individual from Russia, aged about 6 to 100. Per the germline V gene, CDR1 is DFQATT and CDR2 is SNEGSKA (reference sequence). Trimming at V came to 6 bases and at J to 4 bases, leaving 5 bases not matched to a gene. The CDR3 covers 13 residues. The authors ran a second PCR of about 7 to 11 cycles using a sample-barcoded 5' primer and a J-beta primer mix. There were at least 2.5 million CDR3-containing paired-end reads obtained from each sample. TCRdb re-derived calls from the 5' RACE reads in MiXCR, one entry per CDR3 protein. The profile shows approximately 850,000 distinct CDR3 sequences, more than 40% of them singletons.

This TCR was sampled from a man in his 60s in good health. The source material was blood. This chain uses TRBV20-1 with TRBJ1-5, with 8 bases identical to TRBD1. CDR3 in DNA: TGCAGTGCACACACAGGGGGGAATCAGCCCCAGCATTTT. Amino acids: CSAHTGGNQPQHF.